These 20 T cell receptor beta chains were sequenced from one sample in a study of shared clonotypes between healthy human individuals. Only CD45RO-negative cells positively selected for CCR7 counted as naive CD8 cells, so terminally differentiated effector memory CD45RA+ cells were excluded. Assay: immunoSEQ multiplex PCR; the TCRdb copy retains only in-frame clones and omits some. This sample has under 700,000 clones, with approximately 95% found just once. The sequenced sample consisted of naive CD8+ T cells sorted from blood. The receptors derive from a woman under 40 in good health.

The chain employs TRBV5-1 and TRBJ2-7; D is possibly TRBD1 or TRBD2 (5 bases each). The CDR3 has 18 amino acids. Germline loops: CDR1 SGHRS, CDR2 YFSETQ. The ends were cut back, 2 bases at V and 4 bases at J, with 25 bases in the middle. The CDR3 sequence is CASSLVRQTATNKYEQYF. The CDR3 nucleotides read TGCGCCAGCAGCTTAGTTAGGCAGACAGCGACTAACAAATACGAGCAGTACTTC.

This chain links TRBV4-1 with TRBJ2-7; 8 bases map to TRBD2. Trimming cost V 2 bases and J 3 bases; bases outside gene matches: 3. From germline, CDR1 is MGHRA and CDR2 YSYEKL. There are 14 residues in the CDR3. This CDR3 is CASSQLAGHYEQYF. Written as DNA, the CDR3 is TGCGCCAGCAGCCAATTAGCGGGGCACTACGAGCAGTACTTC.

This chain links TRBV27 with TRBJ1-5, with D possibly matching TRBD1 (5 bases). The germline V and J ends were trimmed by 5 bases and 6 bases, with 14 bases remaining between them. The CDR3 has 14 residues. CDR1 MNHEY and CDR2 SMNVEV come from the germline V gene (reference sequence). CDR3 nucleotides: TGTGCCAGCAGTAGCGGGGGGTCGTCTCAGCCCCAGCATTTT. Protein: CASSSGGSSQPQHF.

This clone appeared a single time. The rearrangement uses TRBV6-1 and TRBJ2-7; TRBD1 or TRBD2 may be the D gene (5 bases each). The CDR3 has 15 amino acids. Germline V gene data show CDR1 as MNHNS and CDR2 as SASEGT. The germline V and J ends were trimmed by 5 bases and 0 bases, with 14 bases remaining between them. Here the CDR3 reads CASSPRERSSYEQYF. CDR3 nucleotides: TGTGCCAGCAGTCCCAGGGAGCGGAGCTCCTACGAGCAGTACTTC.

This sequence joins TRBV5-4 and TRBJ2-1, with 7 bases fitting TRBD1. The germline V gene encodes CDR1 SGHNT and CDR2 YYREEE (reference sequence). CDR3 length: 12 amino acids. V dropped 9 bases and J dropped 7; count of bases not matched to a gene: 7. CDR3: CAIRQGRNEQFF. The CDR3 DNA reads TGTGCCATTCGACAGGGAAGGAATGAGCAGTTCTTC. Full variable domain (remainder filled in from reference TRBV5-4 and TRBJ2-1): ETGVTQSPTHLIKTRGQQVTLRCSSQSGHNTVSWYQQALGQGPQFIFQYYREEENGRGNFPPRFSGLQFPNYSSELNVNALELDDSALYLCAIRQGRNEQFFGPGTRLTVL.

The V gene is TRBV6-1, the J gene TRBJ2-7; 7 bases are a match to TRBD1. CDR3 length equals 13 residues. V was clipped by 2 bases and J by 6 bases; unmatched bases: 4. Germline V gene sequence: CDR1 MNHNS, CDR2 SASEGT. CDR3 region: CASSELGGGEQYF. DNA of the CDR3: TGTGCCAGCAGTGAATTAGGGGGCGGCGAGCAGTACTTC.

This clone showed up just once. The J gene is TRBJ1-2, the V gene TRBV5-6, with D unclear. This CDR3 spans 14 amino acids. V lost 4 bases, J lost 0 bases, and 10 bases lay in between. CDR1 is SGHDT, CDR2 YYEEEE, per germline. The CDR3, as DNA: TGTGCCAGCAGCCAGCTTTCGGCTAACTATGGCTACACCTTC. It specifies CASSQLSANYGYTF.

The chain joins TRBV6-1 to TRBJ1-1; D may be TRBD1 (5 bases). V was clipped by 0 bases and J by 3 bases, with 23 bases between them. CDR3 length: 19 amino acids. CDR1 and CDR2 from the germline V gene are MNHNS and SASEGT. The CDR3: CASSEAGPGVRGAHTEAFF. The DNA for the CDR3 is TGTGCCAGCAGTGAAGCGGGGCCCGGGGTTCGGGGCGCCCACACTGAAGCTTTCTTT.

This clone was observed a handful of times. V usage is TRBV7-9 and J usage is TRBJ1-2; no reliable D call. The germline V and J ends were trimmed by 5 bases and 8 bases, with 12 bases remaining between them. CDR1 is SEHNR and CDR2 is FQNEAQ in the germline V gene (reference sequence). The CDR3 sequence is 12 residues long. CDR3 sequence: CASSGAVLGYTF. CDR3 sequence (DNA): TGTGCCAGCAGCGGCGCGGTCCTAGGCTACACCTTC. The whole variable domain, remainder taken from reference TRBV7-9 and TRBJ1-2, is DTGVSQNPRHKITKRGQNVTFRCDPISEHNRLYWYRQTLGQGPEFLTYFQNEAQLEKSRLLSDRFSAERPKGSFSTLEIQRTEQGDSAMYLCASSGAVLGYTFGSGTRLTVV.

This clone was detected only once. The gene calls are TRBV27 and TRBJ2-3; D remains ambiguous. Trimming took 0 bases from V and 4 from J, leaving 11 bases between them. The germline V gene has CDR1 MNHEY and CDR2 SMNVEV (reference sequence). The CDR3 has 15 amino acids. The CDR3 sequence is CASSLSGQVSDTQYF. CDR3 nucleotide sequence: TGTGCCAGCAGTTTATCGGGCCAGGTTTCAGATACGCAGTATTTT.

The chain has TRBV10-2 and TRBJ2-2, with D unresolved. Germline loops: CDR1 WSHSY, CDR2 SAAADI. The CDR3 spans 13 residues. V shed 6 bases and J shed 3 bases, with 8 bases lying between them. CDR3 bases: TGCGCCAGCAGACCCGAGGACACCGGGGAGCTGTTTTTT. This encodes CASRPEDTGELFF.

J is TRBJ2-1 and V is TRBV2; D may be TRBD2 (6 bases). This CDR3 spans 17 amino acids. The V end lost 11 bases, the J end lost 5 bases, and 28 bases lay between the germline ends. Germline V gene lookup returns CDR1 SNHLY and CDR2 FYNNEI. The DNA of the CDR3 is TGTGCCGCCAGAGCAGTGGGGGTCCGGGCTAGCGACAATGAGCAGTTCTTC. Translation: CAARAVGVRASDNEQFF.

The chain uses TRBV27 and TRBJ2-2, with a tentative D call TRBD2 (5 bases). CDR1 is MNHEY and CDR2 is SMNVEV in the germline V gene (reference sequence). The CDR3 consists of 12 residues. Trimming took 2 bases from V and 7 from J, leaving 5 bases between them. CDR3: CASSLAGGELFF. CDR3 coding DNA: TGTGCCAGCAGTTTAGCGGGCGGGGAGCTGTTTTTT.

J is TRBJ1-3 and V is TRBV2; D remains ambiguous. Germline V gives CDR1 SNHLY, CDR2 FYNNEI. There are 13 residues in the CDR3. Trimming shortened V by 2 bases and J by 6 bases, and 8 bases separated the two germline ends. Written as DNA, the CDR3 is TGTGCCAGCAGTGAAAGGAGTATAAACACCATATATTTT. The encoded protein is CASSERSINTIYF.

The CDR3 DNA is TGTGCCAGCAGCTTAACGGACAATGAGCAGTTCTTC. Its translation: CASSLTDNEQFF. The V and J genes are TRBV5-6 and TRBJ2-1; no definite D call. CDR3 length: 12 residues. The V end lost 2 bases, the J end lost 5 bases, and 5 bases lay between the germline ends. Looked up from germline, CDR1 is SGHDT and CDR2 is YYEEEE.

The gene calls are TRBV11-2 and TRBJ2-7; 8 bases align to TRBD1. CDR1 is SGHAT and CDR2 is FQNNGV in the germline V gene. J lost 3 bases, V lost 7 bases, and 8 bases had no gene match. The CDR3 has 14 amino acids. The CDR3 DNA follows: TGTGCCAGCACCGAGAGCACAGGGGGCTACGAGCAGTACTTC. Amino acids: CASTESTGGYEQYF. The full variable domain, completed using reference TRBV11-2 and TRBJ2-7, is EAGVAQSPRYKIIEKRQSVAFWCNPISGHATLYWYQQILGQGPKLLIQFQNNGVVDDSQLPKDRFSAERLKGVDSTLKIQPAKLEDSAVYLCASTESTGGYEQYFGPGTRLTVT.

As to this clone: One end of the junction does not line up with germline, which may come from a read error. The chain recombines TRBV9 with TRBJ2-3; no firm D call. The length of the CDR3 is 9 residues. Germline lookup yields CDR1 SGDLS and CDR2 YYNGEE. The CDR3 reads CASSVVSGF. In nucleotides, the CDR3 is TGTGCCAGCAGCGTAGTTTCGGGTTTT.

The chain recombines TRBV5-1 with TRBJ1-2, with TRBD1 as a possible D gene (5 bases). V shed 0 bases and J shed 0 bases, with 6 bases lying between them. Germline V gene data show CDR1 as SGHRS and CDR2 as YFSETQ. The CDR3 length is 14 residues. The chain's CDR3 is CASSLAGPNYGYTF. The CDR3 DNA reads TGCGCCAGCAGCTTGGCAGGGCCTAACTATGGCTACACCTTC.

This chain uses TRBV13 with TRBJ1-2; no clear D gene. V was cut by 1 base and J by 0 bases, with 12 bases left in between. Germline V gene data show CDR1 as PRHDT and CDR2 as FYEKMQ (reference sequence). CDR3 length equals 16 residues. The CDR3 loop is CASSLAVSGSNYGYTF. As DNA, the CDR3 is TGTGCCAGCAGCTTAGCCGTTTCGGGGTCTAACTATGGCTACACCTTC.

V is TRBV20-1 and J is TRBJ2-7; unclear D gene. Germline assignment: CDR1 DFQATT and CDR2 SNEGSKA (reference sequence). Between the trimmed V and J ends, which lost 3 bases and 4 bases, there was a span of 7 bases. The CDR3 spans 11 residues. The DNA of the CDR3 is TGCAGTGCTAGGGACGAATACGAGCAGTACTTC. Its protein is CSARDEYEQYF.